The 27 T cell receptor beta chains below come from one sample, sequenced in a study of blood T cell repertoires in COVID-19. Method: immunoSEQ multiplex PCR; TCRdb's copy keeps in-frame clones and lacks some. This table has under 150,000 clones, more than 80% appearing once. Sequencing input: peripheral blood. The source is a woman aged 55-69 years with active COVID-19.

This chain joins TRBV3-1 (or the pseudogene TRBV3-2) and TRBJ2-1, with D uncertain. The CDR3 runs to 14 residues. Looked up from germline, CDR1 is LGHDT and CDR2 is YNNKEL (reference sequence). V lost 1 base and J lost 4, with 8 bases in between. CDR3 loop: CASSQAVEYNEQFF. In DNA, the CDR3 is TGTGCCAGCAGCCAAGCAGTCGAATACAATGAGCAGTTCTTC.

V gene TRBV5-1 combines with J gene TRBJ2-3; D is possibly TRBD1 (5 bases). Germline lookup yields CDR1 SGHRS and CDR2 YFSETQ. Trimming cost V 1 base and J 2 bases, with 8 bases left between them. The CDR3 contains 14 residues. The CDR3 bases are TGCGCCAGCAGCTTGCGACAGAACACAGATACGCAGTATTTT. Translated: CASSLRQNTDTQYF.

This clone was counted once. The genes are TRBV5-6 and TRBJ2-1; a possible D gene is TRBD2 (6 bases). Germline V CDR1 and CDR2: SGHDT, YYEEEE. There are 15 residues in the CDR3. With 0 bases removed from V and 4 bases from J, the gap between germline ends came to 11 bases. The CDR3 reads CASSLGAGFYNEQFF. CDR3 DNA sequence: TGTGCCAGCAGCTTGGGGGCGGGGTTTTACAATGAGCAGTTCTTC.

V is TRBV28 and J is TRBJ2-7, with TRBD1 matching 7 bases. Germline CDR1 reads MDHEN; CDR2 reads SYDVKM. This CDR3 region has 14 residues. The ends lost 2 bases at V and 3 bases at J; junction bases unmatched: 4. The CDR3 loop reads CASSLGTDYYEQYF. As DNA, the CDR3 is TGTGCCAGCAGTTTAGGGACAGATTACTACGAGCAGTACTTC.

The chain uses TRBV28 and TRBJ2-1, with 7 nucleotides matching TRBD1. Germline CDR1 and CDR2: MDHEN and SYDVKM. The J segment lost 7 bases and the V segment lost 5 bases, leaving 14 bases of the junction unmatched. CDR3 length equals 16 residues. The DNA for the CDR3 is TGTGCCAGCAGTCTGCAACAGGGGCTTCTTTGGAATGAGCAGTTCTTC. Amino acid sequence: CASSLQQGLLWNEQFF.

The sample holds one count of this clone. This chain links TRBV6-4 with TRBJ2-3; D might be TRBD1 (6 bases). Germline-derived CDR1 and CDR2 are MRHNA and SNTAGT. V was pared by 7 bases and J by 2 bases, with 10 bases between. The CDR3 runs 13 residues. The CDR3 loop reads CASNRVSTDTQYF. In DNA, the CDR3 is TGTGCCAGCAACAGGGTTTCCACAGATACGCAGTATTTT.

The chain links TRBV6-2 or TRBV6-3 to TRBJ2-5, with 7 bases lining up with TRBD2. The V gene end was trimmed by 6 bases and the J gene end by 6 bases; junction bases not matched to a gene: 22. CDR3 size: 18 residues. Germline assignment: CDR1 MNHEY and CDR2 SVGEGT. The CDR3 spells CASSLPLADQPLKKTQYF. Here the CDR3 DNA reads TGTGCCAGCAGCCTACCCCTAGCGGACCAACCCCTTAAAAAGACCCAGTACTTC.

The rearrangement uses TRBV7-9 and TRBJ1-2; tentatively, D is TRBD1 (6 bases). V was shortened by 0 bases and J by 4 bases, with 9 bases between the two germline ends. CDR3 length: 14 amino acids. Per germline, CDR1 SEHNR and CDR2 FQNEAQ (reference sequence). The CDR3 loop reads CASSLAAGAYGYTF. CDR3 DNA sequence: TGTGCCAGCAGCTTAGCCGCAGGGGCCTATGGCTACACCTTC. The full variable domain, completed using reference TRBV7-9 and TRBJ1-2, is DTGVSQNPRHKITKRGQNVTFRCDPISEHNRLYWYRQTLGQGPEFLTYFQNEAQLEKSRLLSDRFSAERPKGSFSTLEIQRTEQGDSAMYLCASSLAAGAYGYTFGSGTRLTVV.

The chain links TRBV7-6 to TRBJ2-6; D possibly corresponds to TRBD1 (6 bases). The CDR3 runs to 18 residues. The germline gives CDR1 SGHVS, CDR2 FNYEAQ. The ends were cut back, 4 bases at V and 8 bases at J, with 24 bases in the middle. Here the CDR3 DNA reads TGTGCCAGCAGCTCAAACTTACTTGGGACATTGGGGACCAACGTCCTGACTTTC. Its translation is CASSSNLLGTLGTNVLTF.

The CDR3 loop reads CASTSGYHSTDTQYF. CDR3 bases: TGTGCCAGCACTAGCGGTTATCATAGCACAGATACGCAGTATTTT. The chain has TRBV25-1 and TRBJ2-3; the match to TRBD2 covers 7 bases. This CDR3 spans 15 amino acids. V shed 7 bases and J 0 bases; nucleotides not matched to a gene: 7. Germline lookup yields CDR1 MGHDK and CDR2 SYGVNS.

This chain links TRBV28 with TRBJ2-5, with 7 nucleotides matching TRBD2. V shed 3 bases, J shed 7 bases, and the junction held 20 bases outside the gene matches. CDR1 and CDR2 (germline): MDHEN, SYDVKM. This CDR3 is built from 18 residues. The CDR3 region is CASSFGHAGVGISGTQYF. The CDR3, as DNA: TGTGCCAGCAGTTTCGGCCATGCGGGGGTGGGGATCTCGGGGACCCAGTACTTC.

The chain is built from TRBV19 and TRBJ2-2, with a tentative D call TRBD1 (5 bases). V lost 7 bases and J 7 bases, leaving 10 bases between the germline ends. The CDR3 contains 12 residues. From germline, CDR1 is LNHDA and CDR2 SQIVND (reference sequence). Written as DNA, the CDR3 is TGTGCCAGTACAGGGATCGACGGGGAGCTGTTTTTT. Protein product: CASTGIDGELFF.

The chain is built from TRBV10-3 and TRBJ2-2; D ambiguous. Germline V gives CDR1 ENHRY, CDR2 SYGVKD. Trimming cost V 8 bases and J 6 bases, with 13 bases left between them. The CDR3 loop spans 13 amino acids. CDR3 DNA sequence: TGTGCCATCGAGGAGACCGACGCCGGGGAGCTGTTTTTT. Protein sequence: CAIEETDAGELFF.

This clone was counted only a few times. The chain combines TRBV27 with TRBJ2-1; 14 bases agree with TRBD2. Germline V gene sequence: CDR1 MNHEY, CDR2 SMNVEV (reference sequence). The V and J ends lost 4 bases and 7 bases, in that order; junction bases with no gene match: 6. The CDR3 runs to 16 residues. CDR3 in DNA: TGTGCCAGCAGTTCGACTAGCGGGAGGGCCTGGAATGAGCAGTTCTTC. It encodes CASSSTSGRAWNEQFF.

CDR3 sequence reads: CASSNGQPQHF. Written as DNA, the CDR3 is TGTGCCAGCAGCAACGGTCAGCCCCAGCATTTT. The V call is TRBV6-2 or TRBV6-3, the J call TRBJ1-5; D is unresolved. The germline gives CDR1 MNHEY, CDR2 SVGEGT. Trimming took 6 bases from V and 6 from J, leaving 6 bases between them. The CDR3 contains 11 residues.

CDR3 protein: CASSEAGRGTGELFF. The CDR3 coding sequence is TGTGCCAGCAGTGAAGCGGGGAGGGGCACCGGGGAGCTGTTTTTT. The chain uses TRBV6-1 and TRBJ2-2; 7 positions match TRBD2. Germline lookup yields CDR1 MNHNS and CDR2 SASEGT. The J segment lost 4 bases and the V segment lost 0 bases, leaving 2 bases of the junction unmatched. This CDR3 spans 15 amino acids.

V and J are TRBV19 and TRBJ1-6; the match to TRBD1 covers 10 bases. Germline CDR1 and CDR2: LNHDA and SQIVND (reference sequence). V shed 8 bases and J 7 bases; nucleotides not matched to a gene: 11. The CDR3 covers 16 residues. CDR3 residues: CASGTGVASGNSPLHF. The DNA for the CDR3 is TGTGCCAGTGGGACAGGGGTGGCTTCGGGAAATTCACCCCTCCACTTT.

The rearrangement links TRBV18 to TRBJ1-1; the D gene is possibly TRBD1 (5 bases). The CDR3 runs to 13 residues. The germline V and J ends were trimmed by 4 bases and 1 base, with 7 bases remaining between them. CDR1 is KGHSH and CDR2 is LQKENI in the germline V gene. Here the CDR3 reads CASSLTENTEAFF. The CDR3 nucleotides read TGTGCCAGCTCACTGACAGAGAACACTGAAGCTTTCTTT.

Only one count was recorded for this clone. The genes are TRBV5-1 and TRBJ2-7; TRBD2 might be the D (6 bases). The V gene's germline CDR1 is SGHRS and CDR2 YFSETQ. Trimming removed 0 bases at V and 6 bases at J, with 19 bases between. The CDR3 has 16 amino acids. The CDR3 sequence is CASSLEGGTLNPEQYF. CDR3 nucleotide sequence: TGCGCCAGCAGCTTGGAGGGCGGGACCCTCAACCCCGAGCAGTACTTC.

This clone was counted once. Written as DNA, the CDR3 is TGTGCCAGCAACCCCCTTTTGGGCTCTGAAGCTTTCTTT. Translated: CASNPLLGSEAFF. The chain employs TRBV28 and TRBJ1-1; D is undetermined. Trimming removed 7 bases from V and 6 bases from J, with 15 bases in between. The CDR3 contains 13 residues. Germline V gene lookup returns CDR1 MDHEN and CDR2 SYDVKM.

The chain carries TRBV6-6 and TRBJ2-5, with 14 bases lining up with TRBD2. V was pared by 6 bases and J by 7 bases, with 7 bases of the junction left unmatched. This CDR3 is built from 15 residues. Per the germline V gene, CDR1 is MNHNY and CDR2 is SVGAGI (reference sequence). The CDR3 sequence: CASRGTSGSSGTQYF. The DNA of the CDR3 is TGTGCCAGCAGAGGGACTAGCGGGAGCTCGGGGACCCAGTACTTC.

Here the CDR3 reads CASSVRQGNTEAFF. The CDR3 nucleotides are TGTGCCAGCAGTGTGCGCCAGGGTAACACTGAAGCTTTCTTT. This chain uses TRBV2 with TRBJ1-1; D is perhaps TRBD1 (5 bases). From germline, CDR1 is SNHLY and CDR2 FYNNEI. V dropped 4 bases and J dropped 2 bases, with 11 bases sitting between them. The CDR3 covers 14 residues.

This rearrangement joins TRBV5-1 to TRBJ2-1, with 12 positions matching TRBD2. Looked up from germline, CDR1 is SGHRS and CDR2 is YFSETQ. V trimming: 0 bases; J trimming: 2 bases; junction bases outside the gene matches: 6. The CDR3 extends over 18 amino acids. CDR3 bases: TGCGCCAGCAGCTTGGGAATTCTAGCGGGAGGGCCCTACAATGAGCAGTTCTTC. Its translation: CASSLGILAGGPYNEQFF.

The chain recombines TRBV18 with TRBJ2-7; TRBD1 aligns across 7 bases. V lost 3 bases to trimming and J lost 5 bases; unmatched junction nucleotides: 4. CDR1 and CDR2 from the germline V gene are KGHSH and LQKENI. The CDR3 has 13 residues. The CDR3 DNA reads TGTGCCAGCTCACCGCTGACAGGGAACGAGCAGTACTTC. It codes for CASSPLTGNEQYF.

The rearrangement joins TRBV24-1 to TRBJ2-3, with 9 bases that match TRBD1. Germline V lookup: CDR1 KGHDR, CDR2 SFDVKD. The V segment lost 6 bases and the J segment 0 bases; nucleotides outside the gene matches: 12. The CDR3 loop spans 18 amino acids. The CDR3 region has the DNA TGTGCCACCAGTAATCCGGGACAGGGTTTCACTAGCACAGATACGCAGTATTTT. Residues: CATSNPGQGFTSTDTQYF.

The chain is built from TRBV3-1 (or the pseudogene TRBV3-2) and TRBJ2-7; tentative D call: TRBD2 (7 bases). CDR1 LGHDT and CDR2 YNNKEL come from the germline V gene (reference sequence). The CDR3 runs 21 residues. The ends were cut back, 1 base at V and 4 bases at J, with 32 bases in the middle. The CDR3 nucleotides read TGTGCCAGCAGCCAAGGACCAAAGCGATTGGCAGGGAGGGGGATACGGTACGAGCAGTACTTC. This codes for CASSQGPKRLAGRGIRYEQYF.

The gene calls are TRBV7-2 and TRBJ2-7, with TRBD1 as a possible D gene (5 bases). The V gene lost 0 bases and the J gene lost 2 bases, with 14 bases spanning the gap. This CDR3 comprises 16 residues. Per germline, CDR1 SGHTA and CDR2 FQGNSA. CDR3 bases: TGTGCCAGCAGCTTAGCGAGGTTAGAAGGGGCCTACGAGCAGTACTTC. Protein: CASSLARLEGAYEQYF.